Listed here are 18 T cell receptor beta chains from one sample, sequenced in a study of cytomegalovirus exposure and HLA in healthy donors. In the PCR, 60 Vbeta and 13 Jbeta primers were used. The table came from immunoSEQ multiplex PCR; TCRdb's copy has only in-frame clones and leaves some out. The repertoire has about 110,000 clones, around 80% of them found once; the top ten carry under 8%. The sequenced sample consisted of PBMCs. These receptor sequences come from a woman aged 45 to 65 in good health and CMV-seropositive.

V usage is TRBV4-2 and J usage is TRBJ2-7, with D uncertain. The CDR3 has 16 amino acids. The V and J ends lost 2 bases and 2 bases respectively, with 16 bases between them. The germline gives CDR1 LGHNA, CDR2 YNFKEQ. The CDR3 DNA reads TGTGCCAGCAGCCAATATTCAGTCCCAACCCCCTACGAGCAGTACTTC. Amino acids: CASSQYSVPTPYEQYF.

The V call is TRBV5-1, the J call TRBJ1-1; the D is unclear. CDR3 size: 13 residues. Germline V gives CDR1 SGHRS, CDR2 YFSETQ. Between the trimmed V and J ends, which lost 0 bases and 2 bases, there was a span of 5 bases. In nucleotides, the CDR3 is TGCGCCAGCAGCTTGGACACCAACACTGAAGCTTTCTTT. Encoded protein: CASSLDTNTEAFF.

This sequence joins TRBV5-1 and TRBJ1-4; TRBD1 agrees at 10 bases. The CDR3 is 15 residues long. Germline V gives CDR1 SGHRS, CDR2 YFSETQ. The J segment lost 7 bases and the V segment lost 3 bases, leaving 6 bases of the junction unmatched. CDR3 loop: CASSSTGTGAEKLFF. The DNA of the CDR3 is TGCGCCAGCAGCTCTACCGGGACAGGGGCTGAAAAACTGTTTTTT.

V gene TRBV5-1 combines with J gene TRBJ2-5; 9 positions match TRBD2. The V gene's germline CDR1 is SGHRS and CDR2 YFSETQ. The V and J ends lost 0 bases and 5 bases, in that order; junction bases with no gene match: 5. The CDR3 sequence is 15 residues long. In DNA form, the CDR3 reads TGCGCCAGCAGCTTGGCCTCAACTAGCGGGGAGACCCAGTACTTC. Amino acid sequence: CASSLASTSGETQYF.

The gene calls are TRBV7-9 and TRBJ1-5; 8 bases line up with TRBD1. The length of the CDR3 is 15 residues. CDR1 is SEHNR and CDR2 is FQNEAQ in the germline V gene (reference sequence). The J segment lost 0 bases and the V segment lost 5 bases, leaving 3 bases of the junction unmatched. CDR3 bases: TGTGCCAGCAGCCTGACAGGGGATAGCAATCAGCCCCAGCATTTT. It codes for CASSLTGDSNQPQHF.

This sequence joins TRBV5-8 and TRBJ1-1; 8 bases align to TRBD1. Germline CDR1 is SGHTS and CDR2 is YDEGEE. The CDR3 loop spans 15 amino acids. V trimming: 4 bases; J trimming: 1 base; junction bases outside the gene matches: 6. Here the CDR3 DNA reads TGTGCCAGCAGCGTGCGAGGGACAGGGAACACTGAAGCTTTCTTT. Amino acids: CASSVRGTGNTEAFF.

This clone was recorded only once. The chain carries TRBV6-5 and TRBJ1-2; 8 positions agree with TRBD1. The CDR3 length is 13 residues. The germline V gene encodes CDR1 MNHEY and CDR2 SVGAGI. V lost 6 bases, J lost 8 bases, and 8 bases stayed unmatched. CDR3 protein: CASRSTGTGGYTF. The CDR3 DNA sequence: TGTGCCAGCAGGTCGACAGGGACAGGAGGCTACACCTTC.

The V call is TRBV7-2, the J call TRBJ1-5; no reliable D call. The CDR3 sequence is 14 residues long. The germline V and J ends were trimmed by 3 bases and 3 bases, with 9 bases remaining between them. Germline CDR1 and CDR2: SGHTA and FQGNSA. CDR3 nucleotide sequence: TGTGCCAGCAGCTTTGGCGGGTACAATCAGCCCCAGCATTTT. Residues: CASSFGGYNQPQHF. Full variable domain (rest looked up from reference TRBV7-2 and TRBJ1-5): GAGVSQSPSNKVTEKGKDVELRCDPISGHTALYWYRQSLGQGLEFLIYFQGNSAPDKSGLPSDRFSAERTGGSVSTLTIQRTQQEDSAVYLCASSFGGYNQPQHFGDGTRLSIL.

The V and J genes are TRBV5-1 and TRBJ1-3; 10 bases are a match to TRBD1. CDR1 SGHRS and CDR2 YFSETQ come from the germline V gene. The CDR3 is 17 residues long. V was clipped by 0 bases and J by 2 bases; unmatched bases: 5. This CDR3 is CASSLASGQGAGNTIYF. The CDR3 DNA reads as TGCGCCAGCAGCTTGGCCTCCGGACAGGGGGCTGGAAACACCATATATTTT.

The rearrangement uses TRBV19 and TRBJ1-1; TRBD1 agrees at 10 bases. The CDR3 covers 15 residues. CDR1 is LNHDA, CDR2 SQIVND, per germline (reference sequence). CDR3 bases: TGTGGGACGGCGGACAGGGGGAAGGTGAACACTGAAGCTTTCTTT. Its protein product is CGTADRGKVNTEAFF.

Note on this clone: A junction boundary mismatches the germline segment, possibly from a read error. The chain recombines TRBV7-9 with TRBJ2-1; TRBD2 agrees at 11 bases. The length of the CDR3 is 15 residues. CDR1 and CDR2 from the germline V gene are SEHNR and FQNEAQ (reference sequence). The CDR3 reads CSSSPSGLAGNEQFF. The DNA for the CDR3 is TGTTCCAGCAGCCCCAGTGGACTAGCGGGTAATGAGCAGTTCTTC.

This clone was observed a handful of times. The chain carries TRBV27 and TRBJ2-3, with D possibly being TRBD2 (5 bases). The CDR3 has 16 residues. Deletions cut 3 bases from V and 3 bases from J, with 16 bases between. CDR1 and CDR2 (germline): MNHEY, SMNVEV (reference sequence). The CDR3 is CASSFRPGSRTDTQYF. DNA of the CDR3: TGTGCCAGCAGTTTCCGCCCGGGGTCGAGGACAGATACGCAGTATTTT.

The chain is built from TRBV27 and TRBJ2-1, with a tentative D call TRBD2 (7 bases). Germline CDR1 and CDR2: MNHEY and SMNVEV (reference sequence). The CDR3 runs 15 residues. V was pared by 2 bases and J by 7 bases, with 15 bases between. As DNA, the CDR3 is TGTGCCAGCAGTTTACACAGGGCCGGGAGGAATGAGCAGTTCTTC. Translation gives CASSLHRAGRNEQFF.

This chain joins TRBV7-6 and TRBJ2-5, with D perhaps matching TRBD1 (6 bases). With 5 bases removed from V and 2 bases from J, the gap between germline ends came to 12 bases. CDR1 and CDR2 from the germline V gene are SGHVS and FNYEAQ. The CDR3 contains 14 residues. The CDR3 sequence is CASSTRTVQETQYF. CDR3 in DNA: TGTGCCAGCAGCACCAGGACAGTACAAGAGACCCAGTACTTC.

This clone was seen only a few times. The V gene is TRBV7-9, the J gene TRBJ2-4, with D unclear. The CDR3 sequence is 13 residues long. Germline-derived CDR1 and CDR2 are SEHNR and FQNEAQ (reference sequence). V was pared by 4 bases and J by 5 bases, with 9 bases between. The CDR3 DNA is TGTGCCAGCAGCTCTAGTGGCGAAAACATTCAGTACTTC. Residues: CASSSSGENIQYF. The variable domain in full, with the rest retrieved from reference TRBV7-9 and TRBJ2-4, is DTGVSQNPRHKITKRGQNVTFRCDPISEHNRLYWYRQTLGQGPEFLTYFQNEAQLEKSRLLSDRFSAERPKGSFSTLEIQRTEQGDSAMYLCASSSSGENIQYFGAGTRLSVL.

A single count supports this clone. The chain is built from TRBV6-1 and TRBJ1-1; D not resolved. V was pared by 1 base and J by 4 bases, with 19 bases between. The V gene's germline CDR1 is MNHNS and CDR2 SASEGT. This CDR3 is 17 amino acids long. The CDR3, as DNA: TGTGCCAGCAGTGAAGGGGTTATGGCCGCCGGGGTCACTGAAGCTTTCTTT. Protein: CASSEGVMAAGVTEAFF.

CDR3 DNA sequence: TGTGCCAGCAGTTACAACAGGGGGCACCCAGATACGCAGTATTTT. Translated: CASSYNRGHPDTQYF. The chain uses TRBV6-5 and TRBJ2-3; 9 bases are a match to TRBD1. This CDR3 is 15 amino acids long. In germline, CDR1 is MNHEY, CDR2 SVGAGI. V trimming: 2 bases; J trimming: 4 bases; junction bases outside the gene matches: 4.

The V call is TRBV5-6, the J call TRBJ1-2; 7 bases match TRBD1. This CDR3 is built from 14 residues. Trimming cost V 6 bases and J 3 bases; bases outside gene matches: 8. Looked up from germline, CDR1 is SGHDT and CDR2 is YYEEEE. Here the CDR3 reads CASNFVGQDYGYTF. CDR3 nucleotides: TGTGCCAGCAACTTTGTAGGACAGGACTATGGCTACACCTTC. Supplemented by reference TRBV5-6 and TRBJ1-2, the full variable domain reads DAGVTQSPTHLIKTRGQQVTLRCSPKSGHDTVSWYQQALGQGPQFIFQYYEEEERQRGNFPDRFSGHQFPNYSSELNVNALLLGDSALYLCASNFVGQDYGYTFGSGTRLTVV.